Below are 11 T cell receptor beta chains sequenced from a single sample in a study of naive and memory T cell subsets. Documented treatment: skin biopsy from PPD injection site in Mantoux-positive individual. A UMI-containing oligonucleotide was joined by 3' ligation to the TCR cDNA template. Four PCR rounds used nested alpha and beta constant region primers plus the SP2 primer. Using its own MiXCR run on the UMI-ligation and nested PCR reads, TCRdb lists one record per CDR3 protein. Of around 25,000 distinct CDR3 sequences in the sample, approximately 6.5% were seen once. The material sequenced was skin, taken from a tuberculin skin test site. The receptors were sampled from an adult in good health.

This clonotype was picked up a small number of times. The CDR3 protein is CASSETGTVGNTIYF. CDR3 DNA sequence: TGTGCCAGCAGTGAAACTGGGACAGTCGGAAACACCATATATTTT. The chain recombines TRBV2 with TRBJ1-3; TRBD1 aligns across 7 bases. Germline V lookup: CDR1 SNHLY, CDR2 FYNNEI. CDR3 length equals 15 residues. J gave up 4 bases and V 2 bases, and 5 bases lay outside the gene matches.

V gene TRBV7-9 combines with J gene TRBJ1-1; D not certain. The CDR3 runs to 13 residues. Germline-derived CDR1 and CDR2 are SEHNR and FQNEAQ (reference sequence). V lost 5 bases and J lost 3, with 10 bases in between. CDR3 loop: CASSGEADTEAFF. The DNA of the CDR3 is TGTGCCAGCAGCGGGGAGGCGGACACTGAAGCTTTCTTT. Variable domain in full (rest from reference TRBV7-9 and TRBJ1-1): DTGVSQNPRHKITKRGQNVTFRCDPISEHNRLYWYRQTLGQGPEFLTYFQNEAQLEKSRLLSDRFSAERPKGSFSTLEIQRTEQGDSAMYLCASSGEADTEAFFGQGTRLTVV.

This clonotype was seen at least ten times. The CDR3, as DNA: TGTGCCAGCAGTTACTTGGGGACAGGGAAATTCGATGAGCAGTTCTTC. It encodes CASSYLGTGKFDEQFF. The chain recombines TRBV6-5 with TRBJ2-1, with 9 positions matching TRBD1. CDR1 is MNHEY and CDR2 is SVGAGI in the germline V gene. Germline trimming cut 1 base from V and 8 bases from J; bases unmatched to any gene: 9. The CDR3 length is 16 residues.

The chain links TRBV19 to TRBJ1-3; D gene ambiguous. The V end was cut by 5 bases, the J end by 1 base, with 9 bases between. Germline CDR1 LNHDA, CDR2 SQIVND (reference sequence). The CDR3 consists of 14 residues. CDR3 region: CASSVGKSGNTIYF. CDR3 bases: TGTGCCAGTAGTGTGGGAAAATCTGGAAACACCATATATTTT.

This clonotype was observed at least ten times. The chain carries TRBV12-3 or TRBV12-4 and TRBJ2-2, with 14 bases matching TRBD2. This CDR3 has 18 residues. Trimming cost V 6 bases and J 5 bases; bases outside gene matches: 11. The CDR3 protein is CASSRREGLAGGTGELFF. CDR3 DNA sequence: TGTGCCAGCAGCCGCCGCGAAGGACTAGCGGGAGGAACCGGGGAGCTGTTTTTT.

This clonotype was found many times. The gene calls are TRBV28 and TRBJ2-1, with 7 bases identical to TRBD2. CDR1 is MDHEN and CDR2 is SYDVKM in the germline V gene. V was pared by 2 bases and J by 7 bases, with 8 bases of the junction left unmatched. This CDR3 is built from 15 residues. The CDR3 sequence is CASSLTLGEGNEQFF. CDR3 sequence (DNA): TGTGCCAGCAGTTTAACGCTAGGGGAGGGGAATGAGCAGTTCTTC.

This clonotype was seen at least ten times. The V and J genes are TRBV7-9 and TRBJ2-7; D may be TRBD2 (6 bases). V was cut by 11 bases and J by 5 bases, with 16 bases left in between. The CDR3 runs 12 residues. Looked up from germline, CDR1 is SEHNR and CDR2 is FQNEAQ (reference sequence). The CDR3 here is CACEPGEDEQYF. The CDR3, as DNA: TGTGCCTGTGAGCCGGGAGAGGACGAGCAGTACTTC.

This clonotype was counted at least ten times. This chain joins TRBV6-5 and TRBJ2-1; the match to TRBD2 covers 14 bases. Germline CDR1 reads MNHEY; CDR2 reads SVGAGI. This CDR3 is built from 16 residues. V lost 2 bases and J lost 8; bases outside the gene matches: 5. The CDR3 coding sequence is TGTGCCAGCAGTTACCCTGGACTAGCGGGAGGTTATGAGCAGTTCTTC. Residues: CASSYPGLAGGYEQFF.

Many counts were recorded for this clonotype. CDR3 protein: CASSLWTSGRGTDTQYF. CDR3 DNA sequence: TGTGCCAGCAGCCTGTGGACTAGCGGGAGGGGCACAGATACGCAGTATTTT. The chain recombines TRBV7-2 with TRBJ2-3; 15 bases map to TRBD2. CDR3 length: 17 residues. The germline gives CDR1 SGHTA, CDR2 FQGNSA. V lost 5 bases to trimming and J lost 1 base; unmatched junction nucleotides: 4.

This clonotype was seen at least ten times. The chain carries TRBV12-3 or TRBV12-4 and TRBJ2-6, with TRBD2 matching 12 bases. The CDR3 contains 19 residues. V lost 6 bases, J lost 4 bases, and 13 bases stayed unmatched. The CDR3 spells CASSRASGTSGSGANVLTF. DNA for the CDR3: TGTGCCAGCAGCCGAGCCTCCGGGACTAGCGGGTCGGGGGCCAACGTCCTGACTTTC.

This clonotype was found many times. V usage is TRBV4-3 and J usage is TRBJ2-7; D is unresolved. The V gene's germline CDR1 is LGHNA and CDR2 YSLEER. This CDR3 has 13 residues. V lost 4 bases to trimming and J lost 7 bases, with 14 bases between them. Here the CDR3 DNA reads TGCGCCAGCAGCCGCGCCGCCGGTGTAGAGCAGTACTTC. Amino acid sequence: CASSRAAGVEQYF.